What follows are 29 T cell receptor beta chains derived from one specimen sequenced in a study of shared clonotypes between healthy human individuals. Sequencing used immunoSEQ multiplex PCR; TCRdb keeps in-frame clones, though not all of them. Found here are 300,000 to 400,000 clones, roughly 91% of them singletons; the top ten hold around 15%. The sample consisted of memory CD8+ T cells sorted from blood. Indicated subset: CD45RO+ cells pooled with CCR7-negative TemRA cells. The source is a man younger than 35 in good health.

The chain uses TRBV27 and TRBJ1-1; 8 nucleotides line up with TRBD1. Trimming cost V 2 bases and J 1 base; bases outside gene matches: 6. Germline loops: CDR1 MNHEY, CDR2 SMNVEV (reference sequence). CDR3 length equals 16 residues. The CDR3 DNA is TGTGCCAGCAGTTTAAACAGGGGGATGGGGAACACTGAAGCTTTCTTT. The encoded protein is CASSLNRGMGNTEAFF.

The CDR3 DNA follows: TGCGCCAGCAGTGGGGCTGTAAATTCACCCCTCCACTTT. The encoded protein is CASSGAVNSPLHF. The V call is TRBV10-2, the J call TRBJ1-6, with D uncertain. Germline V gives CDR1 WSHSY, CDR2 SAAADI. V was pared by 4 bases and J by 7 bases, with 8 bases between. This CDR3 is built from 13 residues.

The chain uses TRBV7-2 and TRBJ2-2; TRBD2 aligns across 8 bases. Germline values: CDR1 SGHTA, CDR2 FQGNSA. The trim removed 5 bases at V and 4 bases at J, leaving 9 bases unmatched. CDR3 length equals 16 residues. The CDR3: CASSRLATSSTGELFF. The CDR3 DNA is TGTGCCAGCAGCAGACTAGCGACTAGTAGCACCGGGGAGCTGTTTTTT.

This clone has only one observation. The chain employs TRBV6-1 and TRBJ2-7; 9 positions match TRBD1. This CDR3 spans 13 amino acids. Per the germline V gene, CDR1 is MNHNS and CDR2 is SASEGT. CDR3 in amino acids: CATGQGSSYEQYF. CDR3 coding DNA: TGTGCAACGGGACAGGGCAGCTCCTACGAGCAGTACTTC.

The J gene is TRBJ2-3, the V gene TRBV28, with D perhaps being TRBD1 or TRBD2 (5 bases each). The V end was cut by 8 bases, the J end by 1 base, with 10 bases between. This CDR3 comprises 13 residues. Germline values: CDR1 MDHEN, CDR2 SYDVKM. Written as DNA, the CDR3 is TGTGCCAGCCGGGACGTAGGCACAGATACGCAGTATTTT. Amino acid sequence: CASRDVGTDTQYF.

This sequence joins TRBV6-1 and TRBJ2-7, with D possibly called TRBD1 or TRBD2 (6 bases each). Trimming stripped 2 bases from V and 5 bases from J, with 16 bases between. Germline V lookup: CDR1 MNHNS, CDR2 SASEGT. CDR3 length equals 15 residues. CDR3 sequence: CASSERWQGRHEQYF. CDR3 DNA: TGTGCCAGCAGTGAAAGGTGGCAGGGGAGGCACGAGCAGTACTTC.

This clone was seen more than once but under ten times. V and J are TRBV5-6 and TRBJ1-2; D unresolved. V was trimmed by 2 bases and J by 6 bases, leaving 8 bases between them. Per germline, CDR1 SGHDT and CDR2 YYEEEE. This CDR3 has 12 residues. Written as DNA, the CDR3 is TGTGCCAGCAGCTTTTACAGTAATGGCTACACCTTC. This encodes CASSFYSNGYTF.

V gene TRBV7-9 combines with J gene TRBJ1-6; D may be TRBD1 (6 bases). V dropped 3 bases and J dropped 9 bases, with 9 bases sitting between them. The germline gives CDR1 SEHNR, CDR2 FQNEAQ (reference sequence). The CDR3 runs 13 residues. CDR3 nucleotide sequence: TGTGCCAGCAGCTTGGAGGGGGGTTCACCCCTCCACTTT. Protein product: CASSLEGGSPLHF.

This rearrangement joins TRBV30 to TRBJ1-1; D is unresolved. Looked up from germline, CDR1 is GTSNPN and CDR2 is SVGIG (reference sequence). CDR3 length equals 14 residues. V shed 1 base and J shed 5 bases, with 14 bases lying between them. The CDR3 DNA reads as TGTGCCTGGAGTGCGCCTAACGCGGGGACTGAAGCTTTCTTT. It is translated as CAWSAPNAGTEAFF.

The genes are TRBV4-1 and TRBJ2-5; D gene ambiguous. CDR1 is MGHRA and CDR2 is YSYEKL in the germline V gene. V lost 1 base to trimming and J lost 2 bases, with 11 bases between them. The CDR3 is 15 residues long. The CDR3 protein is CASSQGSGWQETQYF. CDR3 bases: TGCGCCAGCAGCCAAGGTTCAGGCTGGCAAGAGACCCAGTACTTC.

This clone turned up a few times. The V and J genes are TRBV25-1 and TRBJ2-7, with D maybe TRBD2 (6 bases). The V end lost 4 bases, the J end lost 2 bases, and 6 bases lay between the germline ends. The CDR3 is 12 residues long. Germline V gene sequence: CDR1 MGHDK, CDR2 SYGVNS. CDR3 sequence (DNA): TGTGCCAGCAGTGGGAGGGCCTACGAGCAGTACTTC. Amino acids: CASSGRAYEQYF.

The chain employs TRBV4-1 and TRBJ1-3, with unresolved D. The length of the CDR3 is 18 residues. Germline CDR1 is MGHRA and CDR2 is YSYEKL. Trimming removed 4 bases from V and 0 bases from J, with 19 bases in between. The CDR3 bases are TGCGCCAGCAGCCCCCCACTCCGGACCGCGAGCTCTGGAAACACCATATATTTT. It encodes CASSPPLRTASSGNTIYF.

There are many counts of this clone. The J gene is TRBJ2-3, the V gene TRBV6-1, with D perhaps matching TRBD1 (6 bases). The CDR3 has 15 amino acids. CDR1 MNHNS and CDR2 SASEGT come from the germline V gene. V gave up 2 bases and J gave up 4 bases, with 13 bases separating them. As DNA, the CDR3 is TGTGCCAGCAGTGAAAGGGCAGGGGTAGCAGATACGCAGTATTTT. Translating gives CASSERAGVADTQYF.

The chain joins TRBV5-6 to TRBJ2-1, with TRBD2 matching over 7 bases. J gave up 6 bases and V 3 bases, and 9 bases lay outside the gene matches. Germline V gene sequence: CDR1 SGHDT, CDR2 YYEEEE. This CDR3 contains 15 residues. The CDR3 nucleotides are TGTGCCAGCAGCTCCTCGGGAGGACGTACCAATGAGCAGTTCTTC. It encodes CASSSSGGRTNEQFF.

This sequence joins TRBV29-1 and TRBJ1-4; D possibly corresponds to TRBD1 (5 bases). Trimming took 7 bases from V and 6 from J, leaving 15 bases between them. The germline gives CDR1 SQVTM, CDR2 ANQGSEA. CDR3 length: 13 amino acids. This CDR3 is CSGWDGVYEKLFF. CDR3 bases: TGCAGCGGCTGGGACGGGGTGTATGAAAAACTGTTTTTT.

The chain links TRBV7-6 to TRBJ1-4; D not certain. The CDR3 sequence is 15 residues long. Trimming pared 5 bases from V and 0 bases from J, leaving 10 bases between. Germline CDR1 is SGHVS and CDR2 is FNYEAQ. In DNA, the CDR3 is TGTGCCAGCAGCCGAGGGCGAGCAACTAATGAAAAACTGTTTTTT. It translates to CASSRGRATNEKLFF.

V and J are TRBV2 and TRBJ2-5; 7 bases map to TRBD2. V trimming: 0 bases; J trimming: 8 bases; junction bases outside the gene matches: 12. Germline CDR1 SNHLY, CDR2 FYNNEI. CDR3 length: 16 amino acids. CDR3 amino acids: CASSEAFRGTTQTQYF. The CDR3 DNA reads TGTGCCAGCAGTGAAGCGTTTCGGGGGACTACGCAAACCCAGTACTTC. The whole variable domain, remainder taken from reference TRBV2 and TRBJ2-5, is EPEVTQTPSHQVTQMGQEVILRCVPISNHLYFYWYRQILGQKVEFLVSFYNNEISEKSEIFDDQFSVERPDGSNFTLKIRSTKLEDSAMYFCASSEAFRGTTQTQYFGPGTRLLVL.

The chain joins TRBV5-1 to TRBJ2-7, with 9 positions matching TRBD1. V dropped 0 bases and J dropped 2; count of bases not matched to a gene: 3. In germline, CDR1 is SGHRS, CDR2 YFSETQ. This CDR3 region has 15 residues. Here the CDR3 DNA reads TGCGCCAGCAGCTTGGGACAGGGGGTAACCTACGAGCAGTACTTC. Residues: CASSLGQGVTYEQYF.

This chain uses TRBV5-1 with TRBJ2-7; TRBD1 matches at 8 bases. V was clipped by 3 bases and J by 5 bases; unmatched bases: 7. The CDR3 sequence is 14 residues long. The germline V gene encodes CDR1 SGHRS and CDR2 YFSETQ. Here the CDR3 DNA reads TGCGCCAGCAGCTACTACTCGACAGGGGACGAGCAGTACTTC. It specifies CASSYYSTGDEQYF.

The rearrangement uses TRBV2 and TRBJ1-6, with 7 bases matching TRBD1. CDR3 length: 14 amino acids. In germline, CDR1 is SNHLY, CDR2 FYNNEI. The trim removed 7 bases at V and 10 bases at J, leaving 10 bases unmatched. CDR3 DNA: TGTGCCAGCAACAAGGACAGGCTGGGGTCACCCCTCCACTTT. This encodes CASNKDRLGSPLHF.

CDR3 DNA: TGTGCCAGCAGTTTTTCGGGATCCGGGACCGAAGAGACCCAGTACTTC. It specifies CASSFSGSGTEETQYF. The chain employs TRBV27 and TRBJ2-5; D tentatively fits TRBD1 or TRBD2 (5 bases each). Trimming took 3 bases from V and 3 from J, leaving 17 bases between them. Germline-derived CDR1 and CDR2 are MNHEY and SMNVEV (reference sequence). This CDR3 has 16 amino acids.

The chain's CDR3 is CAWTPPAGGADTQYF. The CDR3 DNA follows: TGTGCCTGGACACCCCCAGCGGGCGGGGCAGATACGCAGTATTTT. This rearrangement joins TRBV30 to TRBJ2-3, with D possibly matching TRBD2 (6 bases). Germline V gene data show CDR1 as GTSNPN and CDR2 as SVGIG (reference sequence). The CDR3 totals 15 residues. V was cut by 4 bases and J by 4 bases, with 18 bases left in between.

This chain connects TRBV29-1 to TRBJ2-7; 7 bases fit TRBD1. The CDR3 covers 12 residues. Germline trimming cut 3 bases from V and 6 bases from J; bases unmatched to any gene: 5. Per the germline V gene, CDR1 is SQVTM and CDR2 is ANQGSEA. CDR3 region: CSVDRGIGEQYF. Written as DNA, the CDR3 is TGCAGCGTTGACAGGGGGATAGGCGAGCAGTACTTC.

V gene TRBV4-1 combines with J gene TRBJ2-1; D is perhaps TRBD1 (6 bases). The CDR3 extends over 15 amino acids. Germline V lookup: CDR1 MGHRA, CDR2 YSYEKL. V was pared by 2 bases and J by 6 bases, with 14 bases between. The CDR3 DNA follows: TGCGCCAGCAGCCAAACGAGGACAGCCAGCAATGAGCAGTTCTTC. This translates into CASSQTRTASNEQFF.

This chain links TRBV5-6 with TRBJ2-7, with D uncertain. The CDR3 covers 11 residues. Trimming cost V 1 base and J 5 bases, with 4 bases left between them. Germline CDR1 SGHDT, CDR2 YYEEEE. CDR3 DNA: TGTGCCAGCAGCTTGATGGACGAGCAGTACTTC. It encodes CASSLMDEQYF.

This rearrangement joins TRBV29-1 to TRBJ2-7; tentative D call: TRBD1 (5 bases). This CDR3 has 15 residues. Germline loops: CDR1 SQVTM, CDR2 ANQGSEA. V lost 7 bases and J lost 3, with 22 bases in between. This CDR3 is CSALSRGREVYEQYF. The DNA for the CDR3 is TGCAGCGCCCTTTCCCGCGGCAGGGAAGTCTACGAGCAGTACTTC.

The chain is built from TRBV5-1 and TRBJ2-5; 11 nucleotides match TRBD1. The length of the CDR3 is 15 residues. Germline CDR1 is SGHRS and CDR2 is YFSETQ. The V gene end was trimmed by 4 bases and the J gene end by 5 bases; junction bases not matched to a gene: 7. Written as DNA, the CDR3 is TGCGCCAGCAGCACTGGACAGGGGGCTTGGGAGACCCAGTACTTC. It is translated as CASSTGQGAWETQYF.

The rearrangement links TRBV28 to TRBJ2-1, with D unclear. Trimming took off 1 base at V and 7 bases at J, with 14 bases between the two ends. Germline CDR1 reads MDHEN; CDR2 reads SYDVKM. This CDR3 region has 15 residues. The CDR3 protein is CASSLYPDRVNEQFF. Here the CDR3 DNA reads TGTGCCAGCAGTTTATACCCGGATCGTGTGAATGAGCAGTTCTTC.

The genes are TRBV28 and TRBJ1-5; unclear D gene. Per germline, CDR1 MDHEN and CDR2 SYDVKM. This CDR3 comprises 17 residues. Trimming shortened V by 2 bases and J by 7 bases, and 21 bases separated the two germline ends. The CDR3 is CASSLAGYTAVEQPQHF. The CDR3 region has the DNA TGTGCCAGCAGTTTAGCGGGTTACACCGCAGTAGAGCAGCCCCAGCATTTT.